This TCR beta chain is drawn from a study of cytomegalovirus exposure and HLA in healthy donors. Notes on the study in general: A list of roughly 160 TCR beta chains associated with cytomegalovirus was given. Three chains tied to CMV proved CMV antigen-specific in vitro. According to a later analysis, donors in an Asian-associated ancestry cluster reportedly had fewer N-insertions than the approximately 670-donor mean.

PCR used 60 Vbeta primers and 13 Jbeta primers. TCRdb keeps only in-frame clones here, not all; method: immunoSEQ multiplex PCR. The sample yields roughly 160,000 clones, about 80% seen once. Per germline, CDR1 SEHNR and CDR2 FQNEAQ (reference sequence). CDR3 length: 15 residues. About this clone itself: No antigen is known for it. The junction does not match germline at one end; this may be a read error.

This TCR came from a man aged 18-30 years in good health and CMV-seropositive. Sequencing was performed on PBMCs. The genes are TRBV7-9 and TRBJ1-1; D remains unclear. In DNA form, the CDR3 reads TGTTCCAGCAGCTTTGAGGGCCTCAAGGGTACCGAAGCTTTCTTT. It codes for CSSSFEGLKGTEAFF.